One sample yielded the 17 T cell receptor beta chains listed below, sequenced in a study of cytomegalovirus exposure and HLA in healthy donors. The study ran its PCR with 60 Vbeta and 13 Jbeta primers. Repertoires were generated with immunoSEQ multiplex PCR, while TCRdb's copy carries only in-frame clones and drops some. Of about 250,000 clones listed, 80% are singletons. Sequencing input: PBMCs. The receptors come from a girl aged 2 to 9 in good health and CMV-seronegative.

This clone was counted a single time. This chain joins TRBV9 and TRBJ2-7; weak D call: TRBD1 (5 bases). The CDR3 runs 16 residues. Germline CDR1 reads SGDLS; CDR2 reads YYNGEE. V shed 0 bases and J shed 4 bases, with 17 bases lying between them. CDR3 sequence: CASSVEGRVGGYEQYF. CDR3 DNA: TGTGCCAGCAGCGTAGAAGGCAGGGTAGGCGGATACGAGCAGTACTTC.

This clone appeared a few times. V and J are TRBV30 and TRBJ1-1; the match to TRBD1 covers 7 bases. The V segment lost 2 bases and the J segment 4 bases; nucleotides outside the gene matches: 16. Per the germline V gene, CDR1 is GTSNPN and CDR2 is SVGIG (reference sequence). This CDR3 has 17 residues. The CDR3 loop reads CAWSSWVTGAEVTEAFF. The DNA of the CDR3 is TGTGCCTGGAGTAGCTGGGTAACAGGGGCGGAGGTCACTGAAGCTTTCTTT.

This clone was detected a few times. V is TRBV28 and J is TRBJ1-6; a weak D match, TRBD1 (6 bases). V lost 4 bases, J lost 9 bases, and 16 bases lay in between. The CDR3 totals 15 residues. CDR1 MDHEN and CDR2 SYDVKM come from the germline V gene. This CDR3 reads CASSSKGEGISPLHF. CDR3 bases: TGTGCCAGCAGTTCCAAGGGGGAGGGGATTTCACCCCTCCACTTT.

The rearrangement joins TRBV6-6 to TRBJ2-7, with 7 bases fitting TRBD2. Germline V CDR1 and CDR2: MNHNY, SVGAGI (reference sequence). This CDR3 is built from 15 residues. The V segment lost 2 bases and the J segment 0 bases; nucleotides outside the gene matches: 4. The CDR3 loop is CASSYTGGGSYEQYF. In DNA form, the CDR3 reads TGTGCCAGCAGTTACACGGGCGGGGGCTCCTACGAGCAGTACTTC.

This sequence joins TRBV28 and TRBJ2-1, with 7 bases matching TRBD1. The CDR3 runs to 14 residues. Germline assignment: CDR1 MDHEN and CDR2 SYDVKM. The junction had 8 bases not matched to a gene; V was cut back by 7 bases and J by 5 bases. CDR3 in DNA: TGTGCCAGCATTGCCGGGACAGCTGACAATGAGCAGTTCTTC. Protein: CASIAGTADNEQFF.

This chain links TRBV29-1 with TRBJ1-1; no firm D call. CDR1 and CDR2 from the germline V gene are SQVTM and ANQGSEA. V was clipped by 7 bases and J by 1 base, with 7 bases between them. The CDR3 extends over 11 amino acids. Here the CDR3 reads CSAGTNTEAFF. CDR3 coding DNA: TGCAGCGCGGGAACGAACACTGAAGCTTTCTTT.

This rearrangement joins TRBV30 to TRBJ1-2, with a weak D call TRBD1 (5 bases). This CDR3 contains 13 residues. CDR1 and CDR2 from the germline V gene are GTSNPN and SVGIG (reference sequence). The V end lost 0 bases, the J end lost 6 bases, and 11 bases lay between the germline ends. The DNA of the CDR3 is TGTGCCTGGAGTGTTATAGGGGCCGATGGCTACACCTTC. It specifies CAWSVIGADGYTF.

The chain is built from TRBV27 and TRBJ2-5; no definite D call. Germline V gives CDR1 MNHEY, CDR2 SMNVEV (reference sequence). The V gene lost 1 base and the J gene lost 1 base, with 4 bases spanning the gap. This CDR3 has 13 amino acids. The CDR3 DNA reads TGTGCCAGCAGTTTATACAGCCAAGAGACCCAGTACTTC. It encodes CASSLYSQETQYF.

With regard to this clone: This same CDR3 is encoded by further DNA sequences in the sample. V is TRBV29-1 and J is TRBJ2-7, with TRBD2 matching 12 bases. This CDR3 region has 13 residues. Germline loops: CDR1 SQVTM, CDR2 ANQGSEA. V lost 5 bases and J lost 4; bases outside the gene matches: 3. The CDR3 nucleotides read TGCAGCGTTCTAGCGGGAGGGCCGTACGAGCAGTACTTC. It is translated as CSVLAGGPYEQYF.

This clone came up once. This rearrangement joins TRBV4-1 to TRBJ1-3; the D is unclear. The CDR3 runs 15 residues. Between the trimmed V and J ends, which lost 0 bases and 7 bases, there was a span of 13 bases. Germline values: CDR1 MGHRA, CDR2 YSYEKL. CDR3 in amino acids: CASSQEGWERNTIYF. CDR3 DNA: TGCGCCAGCAGCCAAGAGGGATGGGAGAGGAACACCATATATTTT.

The V gene is TRBV13, the J gene TRBJ2-7, with TRBD1 matching 7 bases. V lost 2 bases and J lost 5; bases outside the gene matches: 6. The CDR3 extends over 14 amino acids. The germline gives CDR1 PRHDT, CDR2 FYEKMQ (reference sequence). The CDR3 sequence is CASSLIGTENEQYF. The DNA for the CDR3 is TGTGCCAGCAGCTTAATTGGGACAGAAAACGAGCAGTACTTC.

This clone was seen a single time. This rearrangement joins TRBV14 to TRBJ2-5; D may be TRBD1 (5 bases). The assigned J gene may be wrong: the sequence end matches TRBJ2-7 better. This CDR3 is built from 14 residues. Per the germline V gene, CDR1 is SGHDN and CDR2 is FVKESK. The chain's CDR3 is CASSQVRTPYEQYF. CDR3 in DNA: TGTGCCAGCAGCCAAGTTAGGACACCCTACGAGCAGTACTTC.

This chain uses TRBV7-2 with TRBJ2-2; 8 positions match TRBD2. This CDR3 comprises 15 residues. J lost 5 bases, V lost 4 bases, and 6 bases had no gene match. The germline V gene has CDR1 SGHTA and CDR2 FQGNSA. DNA of the CDR3: TGTGCCAGCAGCTCCTTCCAGCGGGGGACCGGGGAGCTGTTTTTT. It encodes CASSSFQRGTGELFF.

The chain is built from TRBV28 and TRBJ1-1, with a tentative D call TRBD1 (5 bases). The germline V and J ends were trimmed by 3 bases and 6 bases, with 14 bases remaining between them. The germline V gene has CDR1 MDHEN and CDR2 SYDVKM. The CDR3 contains 14 residues. The CDR3 loop is CASSFGGISSEAFF. The CDR3 DNA sequence: TGTGCCAGCAGTTTCGGGGGGATCAGTTCTGAAGCTTTCTTT. Complete variable domain (other parts from reference TRBV28 and TRBJ1-1): DVKVTQSSRYLVKRTGEKVFLECVQDMDHENMFWYRQDPGLGLRLIYFSYDVKMKEKGDIPEGYSVSREKKERFSLILESASTNQTSMYLCASSFGGISSEAFFGQGTRLTVV.

This clone was seen only a few times. J is TRBJ2-7 and V is TRBV4-1; 12 bases align to TRBD2. With 4 bases clipped from V and 2 bases from J, the junction kept 6 bases outside the gene matches. The germline V gene has CDR1 MGHRA and CDR2 YSYEKL. The CDR3 is made up of 16 amino acids. This CDR3 reads CASSLQGLAGPYEQYF. In DNA form, the CDR3 reads TGCGCCAGCAGCCTCCAAGGACTAGCGGGACCCTACGAGCAGTACTTC.

This clone was recorded a few times. The V gene is TRBV5-1, the J gene TRBJ1-2; TRBD1 matches at 11 bases. This CDR3 comprises 14 residues. Germline V gene data show CDR1 as SGHRS and CDR2 as YFSETQ. With V trimmed by 4 bases and J by 4 bases, 3 bases remained unmatched. CDR3 nucleotides: TGCGCCAGCAGCGAGGGGACAGGGGGCTATGGCTACACCTTC. Translated: CASSEGTGGYGYTF.

This clone was observed a few times. V usage is TRBV7-9 and J usage is TRBJ2-7; weak D call: TRBD2 (6 bases). V lost 5 bases to trimming and J lost 1 base, with 21 bases between them. CDR1 is SEHNR, CDR2 FQNEAQ, per germline (reference sequence). The CDR3 runs to 17 residues. The CDR3 loop reads CASSRPGGGEFSYEQYF. The CDR3 region has the DNA TGTGCCAGCAGCAGACCAGGTGGAGGGGAATTTTCCTACGAGCAGTACTTC.